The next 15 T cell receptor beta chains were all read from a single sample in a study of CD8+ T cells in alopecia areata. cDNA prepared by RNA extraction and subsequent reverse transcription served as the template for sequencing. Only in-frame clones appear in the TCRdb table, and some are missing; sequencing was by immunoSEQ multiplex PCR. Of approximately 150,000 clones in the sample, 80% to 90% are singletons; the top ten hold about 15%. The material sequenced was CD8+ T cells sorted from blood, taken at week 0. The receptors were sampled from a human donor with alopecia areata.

CDR3 amino acids: CSVEGPIMNTEAFF. The CDR3, as DNA: TGCAGCGTTGAAGGCCCGATAATGAACACTGAAGCTTTCTTT. The gene calls are TRBV29-1 and TRBJ1-1; no clear D. The CDR3 covers 14 residues. The V end lost 1 base, the J end lost 0 bases, and 9 bases lay between the germline ends. Germline assignment: CDR1 SQVTM and CDR2 ANQGSEA.

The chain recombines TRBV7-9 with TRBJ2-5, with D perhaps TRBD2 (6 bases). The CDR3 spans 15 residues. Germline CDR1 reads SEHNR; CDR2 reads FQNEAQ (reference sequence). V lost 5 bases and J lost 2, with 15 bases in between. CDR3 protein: CASSPGGRKQETQYF. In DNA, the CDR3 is TGTGCCAGCAGCCCTGGAGGGCGAAAGCAAGAGACCCAGTACTTC.

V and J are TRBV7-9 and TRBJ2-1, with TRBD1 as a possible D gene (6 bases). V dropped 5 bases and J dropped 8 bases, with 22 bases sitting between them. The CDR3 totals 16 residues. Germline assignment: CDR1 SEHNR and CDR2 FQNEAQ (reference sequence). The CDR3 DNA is TGTGCCAGCAGCCCCGACCGGACAGTGCACAGCGATGAGCAGTTCTTC. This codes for CASSPDRTVHSDEQFF.

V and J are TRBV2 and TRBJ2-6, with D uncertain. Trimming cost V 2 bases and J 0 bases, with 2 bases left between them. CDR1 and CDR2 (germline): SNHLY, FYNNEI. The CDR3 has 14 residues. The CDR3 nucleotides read TGTGCCAGCAGTGAATTCTCTGGGGCCAACGTCCTGACTTTC. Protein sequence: CASSEFSGANVLTF.

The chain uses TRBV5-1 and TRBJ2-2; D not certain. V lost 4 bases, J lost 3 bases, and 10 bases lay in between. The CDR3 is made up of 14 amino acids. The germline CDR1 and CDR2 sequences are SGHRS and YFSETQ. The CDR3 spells CASSPYYYTGELFF. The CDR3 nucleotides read TGCGCCAGCAGCCCGTACTACTACACCGGGGAGCTGTTTTTT.

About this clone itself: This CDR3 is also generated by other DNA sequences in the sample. The CDR3 DNA is TGCGCCAGCAGCCAAGAACCCCGAGGCGGCTACGAGCAGTACTTC. Translating it yields CASSQEPRGGYEQYF. The rearrangement links TRBV4-1 to TRBJ2-7; D unresolved. Looked up from germline, CDR1 is MGHRA and CDR2 is YSYEKL. Trimming removed 0 bases at V and 3 bases at J, with 12 bases between. This CDR3 region has 15 residues.

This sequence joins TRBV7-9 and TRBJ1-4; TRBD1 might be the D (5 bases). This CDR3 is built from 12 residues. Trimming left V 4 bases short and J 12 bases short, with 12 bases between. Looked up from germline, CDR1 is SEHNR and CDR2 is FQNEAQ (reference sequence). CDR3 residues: CASSSGDPELFF. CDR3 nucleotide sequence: TGTGCCAGCAGCTCCGGGGACCCCGAACTGTTTTTT.

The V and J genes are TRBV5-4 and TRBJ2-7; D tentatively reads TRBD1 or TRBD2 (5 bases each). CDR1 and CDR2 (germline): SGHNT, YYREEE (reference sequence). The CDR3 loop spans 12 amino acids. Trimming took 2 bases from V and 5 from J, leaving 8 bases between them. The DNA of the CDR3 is TGTGCCAGCAGCTTCGGGACCGACGAGCAGTACTTC. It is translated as CASSFGTDEQYF.

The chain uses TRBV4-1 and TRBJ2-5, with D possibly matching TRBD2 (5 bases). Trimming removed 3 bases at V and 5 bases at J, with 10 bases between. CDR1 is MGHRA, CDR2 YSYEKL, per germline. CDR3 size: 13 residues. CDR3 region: CASSQGSSETQYF. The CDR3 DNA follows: TGCGCCAGCAGCCAGGGGAGCTCCGAGACCCAGTACTTC.

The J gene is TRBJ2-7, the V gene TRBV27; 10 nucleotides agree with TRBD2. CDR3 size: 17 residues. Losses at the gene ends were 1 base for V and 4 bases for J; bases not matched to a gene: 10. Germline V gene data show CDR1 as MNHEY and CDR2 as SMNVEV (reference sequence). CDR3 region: CASSLLGSGGPGYEQYF. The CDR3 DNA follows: TGTGCCAGCAGTTTATTGGGTAGCGGGGGGCCGGGATACGAGCAGTACTTC.

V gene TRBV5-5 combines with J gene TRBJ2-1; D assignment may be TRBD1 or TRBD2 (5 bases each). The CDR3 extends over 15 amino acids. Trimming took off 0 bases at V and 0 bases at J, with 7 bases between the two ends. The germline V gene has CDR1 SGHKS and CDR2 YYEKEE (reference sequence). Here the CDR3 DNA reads TGTGCCAGCAGCTTGGGAGGGACCTCCTACAATGAGCAGTTCTTC. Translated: CASSLGGTSYNEQFF.

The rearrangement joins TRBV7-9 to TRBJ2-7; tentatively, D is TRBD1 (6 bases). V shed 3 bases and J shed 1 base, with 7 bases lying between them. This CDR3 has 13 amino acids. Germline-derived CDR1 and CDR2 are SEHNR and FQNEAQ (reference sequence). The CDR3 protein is CASSFDRSYEQYF. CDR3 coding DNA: TGTGCCAGCAGCTTCGACAGGTCCTACGAGCAGTACTTC. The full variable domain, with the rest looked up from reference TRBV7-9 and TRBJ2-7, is DTGVSQNPRHKITKRGQNVTFRCDPISEHNRLYWYRQTLGQGPEFLTYFQNEAQLEKSRLLSDRFSAERPKGSFSTLEIQRTEQGDSAMYLCASSFDRSYEQYFGPGTRLTVT.

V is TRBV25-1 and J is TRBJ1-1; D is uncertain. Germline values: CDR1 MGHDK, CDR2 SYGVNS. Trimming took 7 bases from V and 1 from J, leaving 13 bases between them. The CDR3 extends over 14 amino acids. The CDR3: CASTTHGRNTEAFF. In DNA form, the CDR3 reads TGTGCCAGCACTACCCATGGGAGGAACACTGAAGCTTTCTTT.

CDR3 sequence: CATGTSGNNEQFF. In DNA form, the CDR3 reads TGCGCCACCGGGACTAGCGGTAACAATGAGCAGTTCTTC. The chain has TRBV4-1 and TRBJ2-1, with TRBD2 matching over 11 bases. Germline V gives CDR1 MGHRA, CDR2 YSYEKL. The junction had 4 bases not matched to a gene; V was cut back by 10 bases and J by 5 bases. The length of the CDR3 is 13 residues.

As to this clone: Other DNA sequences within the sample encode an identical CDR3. CDR3 amino acids: CASSLGQGNNEQFF. In nucleotides, the CDR3 is TGCGCCAGCAGCCTGGGACAGGGAAACAATGAGCAGTTCTTC. The chain links TRBV5-1 to TRBJ2-1, with TRBD1 identical over 9 bases. The V gene end was trimmed by 4 bases and the J gene end by 5 bases; junction bases not matched to a gene: 4. The CDR3 runs to 14 residues. Germline V gives CDR1 SGHRS, CDR2 YFSETQ. Filled out from reference TRBV5-1 and TRBJ2-1, the complete variable domain reads KAGVTQTPRYLIKTRGQQVTLSCSPISGHRSVSWYQQTPGQGLQFLFEYFSETQRNKGNFPGRFSGRQFSNSRSEMNVSTLELGDSALYLCASSLGQGNNEQFFGPGTRLTVL.